The next 2 T cell receptor beta chains were all read from a single sample in a study of Ad26.COV2.S vaccination and SARS-CoV-2 variants. The data were produced by immunoSEQ multiplex PCR, yet TCRdb's version contains in-frame clones alone and is incomplete. The sample includes about 680,000 clones, more than 70% of them seen just once. Stated treatment: roughly 20 received Ad26.COV2.S at low or high dose, single or two shots; a few received placebo; per-sample allocation not given. Sampling took place 63 days after the first vaccine or placebo injection. Here the sequenced sample was peripheral blood, taken in a trial of Ad26.COV2.S vaccine versus placebo. These receptors originate from a person between 18 and 59 years old who received the Ad26.COV2.S COVID-19 vaccine or a placebo.

V is TRBV3-1 (or the pseudogene TRBV3-2) and J is TRBJ2-7; 7 bases fit TRBD2. V gave up 2 bases and J gave up 3 bases; unmatched junction bases: 7. The CDR3 totals 15 residues. Germline V gene data show CDR1 as LGHDT and CDR2 as YNNKEL (reference sequence). The CDR3 coding sequence is TGTGCCAGCAGCCAAAGGTCTAGCGGAGACTACGAGCAGTACTTC. Its protein product is CASSQRSSGDYEQYF.

The chain has TRBV10-3 and TRBJ1-1; no reliable D call. Germline CDR1 is ENHRY and CDR2 is SYGVKD. The CDR3 runs 13 residues. Trimming left V 8 bases short and J 0 bases short, with 10 bases between. Here the CDR3 reads CAIQVEVNTEAFF. CDR3 DNA sequence: TGTGCCATCCAAGTGGAGGTGAACACTGAAGCTTTCTTT.